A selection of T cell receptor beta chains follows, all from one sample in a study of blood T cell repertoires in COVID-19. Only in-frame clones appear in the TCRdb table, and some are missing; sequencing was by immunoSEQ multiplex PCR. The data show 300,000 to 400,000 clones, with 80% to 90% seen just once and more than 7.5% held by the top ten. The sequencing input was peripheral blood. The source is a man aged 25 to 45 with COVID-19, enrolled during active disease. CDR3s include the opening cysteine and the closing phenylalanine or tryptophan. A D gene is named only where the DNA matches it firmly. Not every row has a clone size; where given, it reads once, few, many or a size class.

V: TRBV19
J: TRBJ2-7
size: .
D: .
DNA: TGTGCCAGTACCTCGTCGACACTCGGTTCCTACGAGCAGTACTTC
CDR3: CASTSSTLGSYEQYF

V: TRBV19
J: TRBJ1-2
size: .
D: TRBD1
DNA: TGTGCCAGTAGTATAGATATCAGGGGGCACGGCTACACCTTC
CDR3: CASSIDIRGHGYTF

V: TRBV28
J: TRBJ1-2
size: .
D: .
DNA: TGTGCCAGCAGGACCCAGGGGTTTGGCTACACCTTC
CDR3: CASRTQGFGYTF

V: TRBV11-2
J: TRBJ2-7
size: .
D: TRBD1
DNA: TGTGCCAGCAGCCCGGTAGGGGGCAACGAGCAGTACTTC
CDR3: CASSPVGGNEQYF

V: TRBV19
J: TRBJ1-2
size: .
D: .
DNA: TGTGCCAGTACCGCGCTCGGTGGTGGCTACACCTTC
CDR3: CASTALGGGYTF

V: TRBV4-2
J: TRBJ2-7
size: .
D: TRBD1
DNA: TGTGCCAGCAGCCAAGGAAGGCAGGGGGTCTGGCGGGCTGCCTACGAGCAGTACTTC
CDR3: CASSQGRQGVWRAAYEQYF

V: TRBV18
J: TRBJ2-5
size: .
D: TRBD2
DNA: TGTGCCAGCTCACCCCCGGGACTAGCGGAAGAGACCCAGTACTTC
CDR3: CASSPPGLAEETQYF

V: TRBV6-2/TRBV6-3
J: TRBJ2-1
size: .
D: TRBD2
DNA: TGTGCCAGCAGTTACGGTGGCGGGAGTTTGTCCTACAATGAGCAGTTCTTC
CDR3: CASSYGGGSLSYNEQFF

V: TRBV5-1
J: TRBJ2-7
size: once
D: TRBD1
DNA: TGCGCCAGCAGCTCAAGGGACAGGGGGCTCGACGAGCAGTACTTC
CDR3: CASSSRDRGLDEQYF

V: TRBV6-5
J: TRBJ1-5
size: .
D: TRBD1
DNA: TGTGCCAGTTCAACAGGGGGAAATCAGCCCCAGCATTTT
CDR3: CASSTGGNQPQHF

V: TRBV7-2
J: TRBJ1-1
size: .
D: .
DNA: TGTGCCAGCAGCTTACAGGGGATGAACACTGAAGCTTTCTTT
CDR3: CASSLQGMNTEAFF

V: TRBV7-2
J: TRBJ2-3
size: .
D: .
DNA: TGTGCCAGCAGCACCGGGAATACGCAGTATTTT
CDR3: CASSTGNTQYF

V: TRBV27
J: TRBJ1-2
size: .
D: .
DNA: TGTGCCAGCAGTCGGGGAGGGGGGCAACCTTATGGCTACACCTTC
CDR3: CASSRGGGQPYGYTF

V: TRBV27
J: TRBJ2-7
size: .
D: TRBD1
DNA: TGTGCCAGCAGTTCCGGGACAGGGGTGCACGAGCAGTACTTC
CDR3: CASSSGTGVHEQYF

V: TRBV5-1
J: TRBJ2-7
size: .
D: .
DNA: TGCGCCAGCAGCTTGGCCAGCGACGAGCAGTACTTC
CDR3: CASSLASDEQYF

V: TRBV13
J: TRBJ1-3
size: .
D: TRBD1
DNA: TGTGCCAGCAGGTCCTCCCAACAGGGGAAGCAAGGAAACACCATATATTTT
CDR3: CASRSSQQGKQGNTIYF

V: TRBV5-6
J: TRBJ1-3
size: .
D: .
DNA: TGTGCCAGCAGCTTCGCCACACAGGCCTCTGGAAACACCATATATTTT
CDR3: CASSFATQASGNTIYF

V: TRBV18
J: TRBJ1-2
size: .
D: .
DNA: TGTGCCAGCTCACCGCGGAGGGGAGGCTATGGCTACACCTTC
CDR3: CASSPRRGGYGYTF

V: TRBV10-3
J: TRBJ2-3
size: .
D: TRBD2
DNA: TGTGCCATCAAATTGGGACTAGCGGGAGGGGAGGATACGCAGTATTTT
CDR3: CAIKLGLAGGEDTQYF

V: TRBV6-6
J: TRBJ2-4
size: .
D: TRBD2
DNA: TGTGCCAGCAGTTACGCTCGGGGGGGTGCAGACATTCAGTACTTC
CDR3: CASSYARGGADIQYF

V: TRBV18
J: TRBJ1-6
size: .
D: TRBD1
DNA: TGTGCCAGCTCTCTCGGGGGGGACAGCTTTAATTCACCCCTCCACTTT
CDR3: CASSLGGDSFNSPLHF

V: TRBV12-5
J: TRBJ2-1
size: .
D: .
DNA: TGTGCTAGTGCCTTGGAGAGGGTGGCGTACAATGAGCAGTTCTTC
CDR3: CASALERVAYNEQFF

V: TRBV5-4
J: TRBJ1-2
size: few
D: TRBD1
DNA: TGTGCCAGCAGCCCTGCCGGACAGGTTCCATATGGCTACACCTTC
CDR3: CASSPAGQVPYGYTF

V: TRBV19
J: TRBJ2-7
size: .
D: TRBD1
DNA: TGTGCCAGTAGTATCCGTAGGACGGGACAGGGGGCCACCGAGCAGTACTTC
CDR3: CASSIRRTGQGATEQYF

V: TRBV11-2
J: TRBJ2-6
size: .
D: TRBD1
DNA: TGTGCCAGCAGCTTATCCCGACAGGGATTTCTTAGGGCCAACGTCCTGACTTTC
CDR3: CASSLSRQGFLRANVLTF

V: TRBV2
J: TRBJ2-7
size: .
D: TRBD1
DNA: TGTGCCAGCAGGTGGGCACAGGGGACCCCCTACGAGCAGTACTTC
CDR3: CASRWAQGTPYEQYF

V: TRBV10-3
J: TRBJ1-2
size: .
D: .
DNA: TGTGCCATCAGCCCAATCACCTATCACAACTATGGCTACACCTTC
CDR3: CAISPITYHNYGYTF

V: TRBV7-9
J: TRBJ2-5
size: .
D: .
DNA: TGTGCCAGCAGCTTTCGGACAGACCAAGAGACCCAGTACTTC
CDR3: CASSFRTDQETQYF

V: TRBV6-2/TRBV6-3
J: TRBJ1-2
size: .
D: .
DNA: TGTGCCAGCAGTGATCGAGAGACAGGACTTTATGGCTACACCTTC
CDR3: CASSDRETGLYGYTF

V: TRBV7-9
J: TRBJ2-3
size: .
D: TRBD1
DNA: TGTGCCAGCAGCTACCGGGACAGGGCGCTGGATACGCAGTATTTT
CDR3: CASSYRDRALDTQYF

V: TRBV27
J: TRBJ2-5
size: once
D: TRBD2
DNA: TGTGCCAGCAGTTTCCGGGGGGGCCACGAGACCCAGTACTTC
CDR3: CASSFRGGHETQYF

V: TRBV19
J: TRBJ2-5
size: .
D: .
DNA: TGTGCCAGTACCCCCTCCCTAGCTCAAGAGACCCAGTACTTC
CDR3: CASTPSLAQETQYF

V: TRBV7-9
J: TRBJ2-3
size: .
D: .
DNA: TGTGCCAGCAGCTTAGTACGGTTTAACAGGGCGACCACAGATACGCAGTATTTT
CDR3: CASSLVRFNRATTDTQYF

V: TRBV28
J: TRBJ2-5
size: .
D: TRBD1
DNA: TGTGCCAGCAGTGTAAGGGGGCTTTTGGAGACCCAGTACTTC
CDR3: CASSVRGLLETQYF

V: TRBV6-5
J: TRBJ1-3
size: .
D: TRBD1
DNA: TGTGCCAGCAGACAACAGGGGTACTCTGGAAACACCATATATTTT
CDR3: CASRQQGYSGNTIYF

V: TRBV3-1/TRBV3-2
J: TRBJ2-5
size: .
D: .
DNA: TGTGCCAGCAGCCAAGTGAGTAGATCCCCCGAGACCCAGTACTTC
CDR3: CASSQVSRSPETQYF

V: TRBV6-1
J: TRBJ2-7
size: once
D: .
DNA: TGTGCCAGCAGTGATCAAGGCGGCACCTACGAGCAGTACTTC
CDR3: CASSDQGGTYEQYF

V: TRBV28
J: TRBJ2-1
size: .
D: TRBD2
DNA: TGTGCCAGCAGTCCTTTAACCCGCGGGGGGGCGGGCTACAATGAGCAGTTCTTC
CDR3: CASSPLTRGGAGYNEQFF

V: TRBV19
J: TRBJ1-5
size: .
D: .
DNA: TGTGCCAGTAGTCGGAGGAATTTCGAAGAGCATAGCAATCAGCCCCAGCATTTT
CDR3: CASSRRNFEEHSNQPQHF

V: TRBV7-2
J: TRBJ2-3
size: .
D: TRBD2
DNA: TGTGCCAGCAGCCTCCTGGGGGGAGCGGGGGCCGGGGATACGCTGTATTTT
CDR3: CASSLLGGAGAGDTLYF

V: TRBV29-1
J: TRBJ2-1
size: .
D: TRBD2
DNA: TGCAGCGTTGAAGGGCTTCTAGCGGGAGGGCTTTGGGAGCAGTTCTTC
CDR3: CSVEGLLAGGLWEQFF

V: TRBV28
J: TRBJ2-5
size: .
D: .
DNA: TGTGCCAGCGGAGGATTGACTCATCGGGAGACCCAGTACTTC
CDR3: CASGGLTHRETQYF

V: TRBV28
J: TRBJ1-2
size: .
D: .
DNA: TGTGCCAGCAGTTTCGGTCTTCATGGCTACACCTTC
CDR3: CASSFGLHGYTF

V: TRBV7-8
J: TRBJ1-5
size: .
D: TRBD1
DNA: TGTGCCAGCAGCTTTAATCGCCGACAGGGTGGCCAGCCCCAGCATTTT
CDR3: CASSFNRRQGGQPQHF

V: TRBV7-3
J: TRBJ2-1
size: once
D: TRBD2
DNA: TGTGCCAGCAGCCAAAGCGGGGGGGCCGCGCTGCAGTTCTTC
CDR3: CASSQSGGAALQFF